This TCR beta chain is drawn from a study of PD-L1 blockade in urothelial cancer. Study details: Peripheral blood specimens exhibited a median yield of 141,255 T cells.

The time point was: pretreatment peripheral blood. V was clipped by 3 bases and J by 4 bases; unmatched bases: 5. The CDR3 has 14 residues. CDR1 and CDR2 (germline): SGHRS, YFSETQ. This table comes from immunoSEQ multiplex PCR, and its TCRdb copy is limited to in-frame clones, with some not included. This table has fewer than 50,000 clones, around four fifths appearing once. The specimen was PBMCs, collected around atezolizumab (anti-PD-L1) treatment. The clonotype originates from a man between 65 and 85 years old with urothelial cancer. This chain uses TRBV5-1 with TRBJ1-1, with 8 bases fitting TRBD1. In DNA form, the CDR3 reads TGCGCCAGCAGCTGGACAGGGCAGGTCACTGAAGCTTTCTTT. This gives the protein CASSWTGQVTEAFF.